This T cell receptor (beta chain) was retrieved from a study of T-cell memory formation after mild COVID-19. Whole-study context: The two donors had largely donor-specific TCR clusters.

V lost 5 bases and J lost 8, with 21 bases in between. The CDR3 is 14 amino acids. Germline assignment: CDR1 DFQATT and CDR2 SNEGSKA (reference sequence). TCRdb recomputed calls from the 5' RACE reads with MiXCR, one row per CDR3 protein. The sample consists of about 470,000 distinct CDR3 sequences, around a quarter of them appearing once. Sequencing was performed on PBMCs or a T cell subset sorted from them (not recorded which). The chain couples TRBV20-1 to TRBJ2-5; weak D call: TRBD2 (6 bases). This clonotype was sampled from an adult woman who had mild COVID-19 (a few samples of this study predate the infection). Cell type and time point are not known. The CDR3 nucleotides are TGCAGTGCTCCGAGTCCCGGGACTTTGGGAACCCAGTACTTC. It is translated as CSAPSPGTLGTQYF.